The 13 T cell receptor beta chains listed next were all sequenced from one sample in a study of identical twins. TCRdb called the 5' RACE reads again in MiXCR, with one record for every CDR3 protein. Altogether a few hundred thousand distinct CDR3 sequences are present, roughly 9.5% being singletons, with the ten largest covering 2.5% to 3%. The same data also went into a second study, on yellow fever vaccine responses in identical twins.

Source material: PBMCs. These TCRs come from a woman between 18 and 30 years old in good health.

The CDR3 spells CASSLVVSGLQETQYF. As DNA, the CDR3 is TGTGCCAGCAGCTTAGTCGTCTCGGGGCTTCAAGAGACCCAGTACTTC. The V and J genes are TRBV7-9 and TRBJ2-5; either TRBD1 or TRBD2 may fit D (5 bases each). Germline-derived CDR1 and CDR2 are SEHNR and FQNEAQ (reference sequence). V lost 1 base, J lost 2 bases, and 14 bases lay in between. The CDR3 extends over 16 amino acids. Complete variable domain (other parts from reference TRBV7-9 and TRBJ2-5): DTGVSQNPRHKITKRGQNVTFRCDPISEHNRLYWYRQTLGQGPEFLTYFQNEAQLEKSRLLSDRFSAERPKGSFSTLEIQRTEQGDSAMYLCASSLVVSGLQETQYFGPGTRLLVL.

This clonotype appeared a few times. The genes are TRBV29-1 and TRBJ2-3; perhaps TRBD2 as D (6 bases). Germline-derived CDR1 and CDR2 are SQVTM and ANQGSEA. The V end was cut by 6 bases, the J end by 2 bases, with 15 bases between. The CDR3 is 14 residues long. The CDR3 sequence: CSVLGGSNTDTQYF. The CDR3 nucleotides read TGCAGCGTCCTGGGGGGATCCAACACAGATACGCAGTATTTT.

This clonotype was counted between two and nine times. This sequence joins TRBV11-2 and TRBJ2-1, with 9 bases matching TRBD2. The CDR3 length is 14 residues. Germline-derived CDR1 and CDR2 are SGHAT and FQNNGV. Trimming removed 3 bases from V and 6 bases from J; junction bases left unmatched: 3. This CDR3 is CASSFRGGVNEQFF. In DNA form, the CDR3 reads TGTGCCAGCAGCTTCCGCGGGGGGGTCAATGAGCAGTTCTTC.

The table lists this clonotype with a few counts. The V and J genes are TRBV15 and TRBJ2-5; 8 nucleotides line up with TRBD2. Trimming at V came to 8 bases and at J to 3 bases, leaving 11 bases not matched to a gene. This CDR3 is built from 15 residues. Germline lookup yields CDR1 LNHNV and CDR2 YYDKDF (reference sequence). The CDR3 region is CATWSGGSPEETQYF. DNA for the CDR3: TGTGCCACCTGGTCGGGGGGGTCTCCGGAAGAGACCCAGTACTTC. Full variable domain (remainder filled in from reference TRBV15 and TRBJ2-5): DAMVIQNPRYQVTQFGKPVTLSCSQTLNHNVMYWYQQKSSQAPKLLFHYYDKDFNNEADTPDNFQSRRPNTSFCFLDIRSPGLGDTAMYLCATWSGGSPEETQYFGPGTRLLVL.

The J gene is TRBJ2-7, the V gene TRBV7-9; TRBD1 matches at 7 bases. The trim removed 5 bases at V and 0 bases at J, leaving 10 bases unmatched. From germline, CDR1 is SEHNR and CDR2 FQNEAQ (reference sequence). The CDR3 runs 16 residues. DNA for the CDR3: TGTGCCAGCAGCACGCTACAGGGGCTCAGCTCCTACGAGCAGTACTTC. It codes for CASSTLQGLSSYEQYF.

This clonotype was observed at least ten times. The V gene is TRBV7-2, the J gene TRBJ2-3, with TRBD2 identical over 10 bases. The CDR3 runs to 16 residues. V gave up 3 bases and J gave up 4 bases; unmatched junction bases: 7. The germline V gene encodes CDR1 SGHTA and CDR2 FQGNSA. CDR3 sequence (DNA): TGTGCCAGCAGCTTTCGGCTAGCGGGAGTCCCAGATACGCAGTATTTT. It specifies CASSFRLAGVPDTQYF.

Only a few counts were recorded for this clonotype. The genes are TRBV7-8 and TRBJ2-7; D might be TRBD1 or TRBD2, each matching 6 bases. CDR1 and CDR2 from the germline V gene are SGHVS and FQNEAQ. The CDR3 contains 13 residues. The V end lost 3 bases, the J end lost 5 bases, and 11 bases lay between the germline ends. The CDR3 nucleotides read TGTGCCAGCAGCTTCTACAGGGAGGACGAGCAGTACTTC. Translating it yields CASSFYREDEQYF.

Only a few counts were recorded for this clonotype. Here the CDR3 reads CASTTLAVAGELFF. DNA of the CDR3: TGTGCCAGCACCACTCTCGCGGTCGCCGGGGAGCTGTTTTTT. V usage is TRBV6-1 and J usage is TRBJ2-2; D not certain. The CDR3 length is 14 residues. The V gene lost 7 bases and the J gene lost 6 bases, with 15 bases spanning the gap. Germline CDR1 reads MNHNS; CDR2 reads SASEGT.

The chain couples TRBV10-3 to TRBJ2-3; D not certain. CDR3 length equals 13 residues. Trimming took off 2 bases at V and 2 bases at J, with 5 bases between the two ends. Looked up from germline, CDR1 is ENHRY and CDR2 is SYGVKD. The CDR3: CAISETYTDTQYF. CDR3 DNA: TGTGCCATCAGTGAGACCTACACAGATACGCAGTATTTT.

Only a few counts were recorded for this clonotype. The V and J genes are TRBV7-9 and TRBJ2-3, with D perhaps TRBD1 (6 bases). This CDR3 is 17 amino acids long. Trimming removed 5 bases at V and 0 bases at J, with 18 bases between. Germline V gives CDR1 SEHNR, CDR2 FQNEAQ (reference sequence). CDR3 loop: CASSPLEPGVSTDTQYF. CDR3 coding DNA: TGTGCCAGCAGCCCCCTTGAACCAGGGGTTAGCACAGATACGCAGTATTTT.

This clonotype was seen a few times. This chain uses TRBV12-3 or TRBV12-4 with TRBJ1-2; 8 positions match TRBD1. The V segment lost 7 bases and the J segment 6 bases; nucleotides outside the gene matches: 13. The CDR3 consists of 15 residues. The CDR3 DNA reads TGTGCCAGCACCCCGACAGGGGCCACCTCTGATGGCTACACCTTC. Its protein product is CASTPTGATSDGYTF.

A few counts support this clonotype. The rearrangement links TRBV7-8 to TRBJ2-2, with D unclear. V was shortened by 1 base and J by 0 bases, with 6 bases between the two germline ends. CDR1 and CDR2 (germline): SGHVS, FQNEAQ. The length of the CDR3 is 15 residues. The CDR3 nucleotides are TGTGCCAGCAGCTTAGGTTCAGCGAACACCGGGGAGCTGTTTTTT. Protein product: CASSLGSANTGELFF.

The gene calls are TRBV29-1 and TRBJ2-4; D not resolved. Germline values: CDR1 SQVTM, CDR2 ANQGSEA. This CDR3 spans 14 amino acids. The V end lost 4 bases, the J end lost 4 bases, and 14 bases lay between the germline ends. CDR3 in amino acids: CSVGGVGSKNIQYF. DNA for the CDR3: TGCAGCGTTGGGGGTGTGGGTTCAAAAAACATTCAGTACTTC.